These T cell receptor beta chains were read from a single sample in a study of PD-1 blockade in mismatch repair-deficient tumors. Sequenced by immunoSEQ multiplex PCR; TCRdb stores in-frame clones only, minus some. Of approximately 120,000 clones detected, about 85% appear once; the ten largest clones hold roughly 14%. This specimen consisted of peripheral blood, obtained 44 weeks after starting pembrolizumab. These receptors came from an adult with mismatch repair-deficient cancer. Both conserved end residues are part of each CDR3. The D gene is left open where the match is weak. Some rows have no size entry. The others give once, few or many, or a class for an expanded clone.

TRBD1	TRBJ1-5	TRBV6-5	NA	CASSYDRGYQPQHF	TGTGCCAGCAGTTACGACAGGGGTTATCAGCCCCAGCATTTT
TRBD2	TRBJ2-7	TRBV7-2	NA	CASSLVSGSLYEQYF	TGTGCCAGCAGCTTAGTTAGCGGGAGTTTGTACGAGCAGTACTTC
NA	TRBJ2-1	TRBV14	NA	CASSLRLGSSYNEQFF	TGTGCCAGCAGTTTACGACTAGGGAGCTCCTACAATGAGCAGTTCTTC
TRBD2	TRBJ2-7	TRBV9	NA	CASSPGGLSSYEQYF	TGTGCCAGCAGCCCGGGAGGGCTAAGCTCCTACGAGCAGTACTTC
NA	TRBJ2-3	TRBV25-1	NA	CASSALAGGASTDTQYF	TGTGCCAGCAGTGCCCTCGCCGGGGGAGCGAGCACAGATACGCAGTATTTT
NA	TRBJ1-3	TRBV6-1	NA	CASRPGVNTIYF	TGTGCCAGCCGCCCAGGGGTAAACACCATATATTTT
NA	TRBJ1-5	TRBV2	NA	CASSETERDISPHSNQPQHF	TGTGCCAGCAGTGAAACGGAACGGGACATCTCCCCACATAGCAATCAGCCCCAGCATTTT
NA	TRBJ1-3	TRBV2	NA	CASSGGGGAGNTIYF	TGTGCCAGCAGTGGGGGCGGGGGCGCTGGAAACACCATATATTTT
NA	TRBJ2-7	TRBV7-3	once	CASSLQYGASYEQYF	TGTGCCAGCAGCTTACAATATGGCGCCAGCTACGAGCAGTACTTC
TRBD1	TRBJ2-7	TRBV14	NA	CASSQAGTGFREQYF	TGTGCCAGCAGCCAAGCCGGGACAGGGTTTCGCGAGCAGTACTTC
TRBD2	TRBJ2-3	TRBV7-2	NA	CASSRYAGAADTQYF	TGTGCCAGCAGCCGCTATGCGGGAGCAGCAGATACGCAGTATTTT
NA	TRBJ2-5	TRBV27	NA	CASTRAGSGRQETQYF	TGTGCCAGCACACGTGCGGGATCGGGAAGACAAGAGACCCAGTACTTC
NA	TRBJ2-5	TRBV15	NA	CATSRGRETQYF	TGTGCCACCAGCAGAGGAAGGGAGACCCAGTACTTC
NA	TRBJ2-5	TRBV7-9	NA	CASSLGVRLAVQETQYF	TGTGCCAGCAGCTTAGGGGTGAGGTTAGCGGTGCAAGAGACCCAGTACTTC
TRBD1	TRBJ1-2	TRBV19	NA	CASSPYLTGAGGYTF	TGTGCCAGTAGTCCTTACCTTACAGGGGCCGGCGGCTACACCTTC
NA	TRBJ2-3	TRBV28	NA	CASSLTYTDTQYF	TGTGCCAGCAGTTTGACCTACACAGATACGCAGTATTTT
NA	TRBJ2-1	TRBV27	NA	CASSSTTVGNEQFF	TGTGCCAGCAGCTCGACGACTGTAGGCAATGAGCAGTTCTTC
NA	TRBJ2-2	TRBV9	NA	CASSVGPLTYTGELFF	TGTGCCAGCAGCGTAGGTCCCTTAACCTACACCGGGGAGCTGTTTTTT
NA	TRBJ1-2	TRBV5-1	NA	CASSLATVWGFGYTF	TGCGCCAGCAGCTTGGCTACGGTCTGGGGTTTTGGCTACACCTTC
TRBD2	TRBJ2-7	TRBV15	NA	CATSREPTSNYEQYF	TGTGCCACCAGCAGAGAACCGACTAGCAACTACGAGCAGTACTTC
NA	TRBJ1-1	TRBV29-1	NA	CSVESGTEAFF	TGCAGCGTTGAATCAGGAACTGAAGCTTTCTTT
NA	TRBJ2-5	TRBV5-4	NA	CASSEGGSQETQYF	TGTGCCAGCAGCGAGGGGGGGTCCCAAGAGACCCAGTACTTC
TRBD2	TRBJ2-3	TRBV5-1	NA	CASSKTGLGTRNTDTQYF	TGCGCCAGCAGCAAGACGGGACTAGGGACGCGAAACACAGATACGCAGTATTTT
NA	TRBJ1-2	TRBV30	NA	CAWSVERGYGYTF	TGTGCCTGGAGTGTCGAAAGAGGCTATGGCTACACCTTC
NA	TRBJ2-3	TRBV28	few	CASSGLTDTQYF	TGTGCCAGCAGCGGGCTCACAGATACGCAGTATTTT
NA	TRBJ2-7	TRBV4-1	medium-sized	CASSQDPHYFQSYEQYF	TGCGCCAGCAGCCAAGATCCCCATTATTTTCAGTCCTACGAGCAGTACTTC
NA	TRBJ2-7	TRBV7-6	NA	CASSLAGGSYEQYF	TGTGCCAGCAGCTTAGCGGGGGGATCCTACGAGCAGTACTTC
TRBD1	TRBJ1-5	TRBV28	once	CASSPGQGGTKPQHF	TGTGCCAGCTCACCGGGACAGGGTGGGACGAAGCCCCAGCATTTT
TRBD1	TRBJ2-3	TRBV9	NA	CASSDSRTGGLSTDTQYF	TGTGCCAGCAGCGACTCTAGGACAGGGGGGCTTTCCACAGATACGCAGTATTTT
NA	TRBJ2-1	TRBV27	NA	CASSLSTGRNEQFF	TGTGCCAGCAGTTTATCCACAGGGAGGAATGAGCAGTTCTTC
TRBD2	TRBJ2-7	TRBV27	NA	CASSGWTSGRETYEQYF	TGTGCCAGCAGTGGGTGGACTAGCGGGAGGGAGACCTACGAGCAGTACTTC
NA	TRBJ2-3	TRBV11-2	NA	CASSLAQWGVGTDTQYF	TGTGCCAGCAGCTTAGCCCAGTGGGGGGTAGGCACAGATACGCAGTATTTT
NA	TRBJ2-5	TRBV19	NA	CATLGGSEETQYF	TGTGCCACCCTAGGGGGTTCAGAGGAGACCCAGTACTTC
NA	TRBJ2-1	TRBV27	NA	CASSLYPEKAYNEQFF	TGTGCCAGCAGTTTATATCCAGAAAAAGCCTACAATGAGCAGTTCTTC
NA	TRBJ2-7	TRBV13	NA	CASSFPKGSGEQYF	TGTGCCAGCAGCTTTCCCAAGGGATCCGGCGAGCAGTACTTC
TRBD1	TRBJ2-7	TRBV6-1	NA	CASRITGDLSYEQYF	TGTGCCAGCAGAATAACAGGGGATTTATCCTACGAGCAGTACTTC
TRBD1	TRBJ2-7	TRBV28	few	CASSSGQQVYEQYF	TGTGCCAGCAGTTCGGGACAGCAGGTCTACGAGCAGTACTTC
NA	TRBJ2-1	TRBV19	NA	CASTKRSYNEQFF	TGTGCCAGTACAAAGCGGAGCTACAATGAGCAGTTCTTC
TRBD1	TRBJ2-5	TRBV9	NA	CASSVDRGKETQYF	TGTGCCAGCAGCGTAGACAGGGGGAAGGAGACCCAGTACTTC
TRBD1	TRBJ1-4	TRBV27	NA	CASSGLGVRGPGEKLFF	TGTGCCAGCAGCGGCCTGGGTGTGAGGGGGCCGGGTGAAAAACTGTTTTTT
NA	TRBJ2-1	TRBV5-1	NA	CASSSSDSQQFF	TGCGCCAGCAGCTCCTCGGACAGCCAGCAGTTCTTC
TRBD1	TRBJ2-7	TRBV4-1	NA	CASSPAGTAYEQYF	TGCGCCAGCAGCCCGGCCGGGACAGCGTACGAGCAGTACTTC
TRBD2	TRBJ2-2	TRBV7-2	NA	CASSRIAGGHGGELFF	TGTGCCAGCAGCCGTATAGCGGGAGGACACGGCGGGGAGCTGTTTTTT
NA	TRBJ2-7	TRBV6-5	NA	CASSVGLAQTYEQYF	TGTGCCAGCAGCGTGGGTCTAGCACAGACCTACGAGCAGTACTTC
NA	TRBJ1-5	TRBV5-8	NA	CASSLRQRGQPQHF	TGTGCCAGCAGCTTGAGGCAGCGGGGGCAGCCCCAGCATTTT
NA	TRBJ2-2	TRBV6-5	NA	CASSYTGYGELFF	TGTGCCAGCAGTTATACGGGCTACGGGGAGCTGTTTTTT
TRBD2	TRBJ2-3	TRBV5-4	NA	CASSLAKGLFLRTDTQYF	TGTGCCAGCAGCTTGGCCAAGGGACTATTTCTCCGCACAGATACGCAGTATTTT
NA	TRBJ2-5	TRBV4-2	NA	CASSQGLGETQYF	TGTGCCAGCAGCCAAGGACTAGGGGAGACCCAGTACTTC
TRBD1	TRBJ1-1	TRBV5-6	NA	CASSSTPTGGTEAFF	TGTGCCAGCAGCTCGACTCCAACAGGGGGAACTGAAGCTTTCTTT
TRBD2	TRBJ2-3	TRBV5-1	NA	CASGTSGTADTQYF	TGCGCCAGCGGGACTAGCGGGACGGCAGATACGCAGTATTTT
TRBD2	TRBJ2-7	TRBV4-1	NA	CASSFLAGVSYEQYF	TGCGCCAGCAGCTTTCTAGCGGGAGTTTCCTACGAGCAGTACTTC
TRBD2	TRBJ2-7	TRBV11-2	once	CASSLRPSGIGYEQYF	TGTGCCAGCAGCTTACGGCCTAGCGGGATCGGGTACGAGCAGTACTTC
TRBD2	TRBJ2-2	TRBV28	once	CASETSGTSGELFF	TGTGCCAGCGAAACTAGCGGGACGTCCGGGGAGCTGTTTTTT
NA	TRBJ2-2	TRBV19	NA	CASSMRLKNTGELFF	TGTGCCAGTAGTATGCGGTTGAAGAACACCGGGGAGCTGTTTTTT
TRBD2	TRBJ2-7	TRBV9	few	CASSGRGDGLREQYF	TGTGCCAGCAGCGGTCGGGGGGACGGTCTTCGGGAGCAGTACTTC
TRBD2	TRBJ2-2	TRBV10-3	NA	CAISEGTSSTGELFF	TGTGCCATCAGTGAGGGGACTAGCTCCACCGGGGAGCTGTTTTTT
NA	TRBJ1-5	TRBV7-2	NA	CASSLELSTYSNQPQHF	TGTGCCAGCAGCTTAGAATTATCCACCTATAGCAATCAGCCCCAGCATTTT
NA	TRBJ2-2	TRBV6-5	NA	CASSYSEGGIGELFF	TGTGCCAGCAGTTACTCGGAGGGGGGGATCGGGGAGCTGTTTTTT
NA	TRBJ2-7	TRBV9	NA	CASSPTGTGSYEQYF	TGTGCCAGCAGCCCAACCGGGACGGGTTCCTACGAGCAGTACTTC
TRBD1	TRBJ1-4	TRBV4-1	once	CASSQEQGSTNEKLFF	TGCGCCAGCAGCCAAGAACAGGGGTCAACTAATGAAAAACTGTTTTTT